This record concerns one T cell receptor (beta chain) sequence. The data originate from a study of blood T cell repertoires in COVID-19. Participants were placed into cohorts based on the clinical history they reported. The CDR3 totals 15 residues. CDR1 and CDR2 from the germline V gene are LGHNA and YSLEER. Losses at the gene ends were 4 bases for V and 5 bases for J; bases not matched to a gene: 5. Sequencing was performed with immunoSEQ multiplex PCR; in TCRdb, only in-frame clones are kept and a portion is missing. The sample records some 200,000 clones, around 86% being singletons. The source of this sequence is a woman in her forties or fifties with acute COVID-19. The chain combines TRBV4-3 with TRBJ2-2; TRBD1 matches 9 bases. Sequenced material: PBMCs or T cells enriched from blood (not recorded which). CDR3 DNA: TGCGCCAGCAGCCCGGGACAGGGAAAAACCGGGGAGCTGTTTTTT. Its protein product is CASSPGQGKTGELFF.